These 16 T cell receptor beta chains were all obtained from the same sample, sequenced in a study of early T cells in non-severe SARS-CoV-2 infection. From the 5' RACE reads, TCRdb called clonotypes with MiXCR, one entry per CDR3 protein. Here the sample spans approximately 69,000 distinct CDR3 sequences, 9.5% to 15% being singletons. Here the sequenced sample was whole blood, taken at baseline. These receptors originate from an adult who was a healthcare worker with PCR-confirmed SARS-CoV-2 infection or an uninfected control (not recorded which).

The chain is built from TRBV5-1 and TRBJ2-7, with D perhaps TRBD1 or TRBD2 (5 bases each). Germline V lookup: CDR1 SGHRS, CDR2 YFSETQ. This CDR3 comprises 14 residues. Deletions cut 4 bases from V and 0 bases from J, with 11 bases between. The CDR3 here is CASSRRDASYEQYF. The CDR3, as DNA: TGCGCCAGCAGCCGCCGGGACGCCTCCTACGAGCAGTACTTC.

The chain joins TRBV5-5 to TRBJ1-4; 7 positions agree with TRBD1. The germline V gene encodes CDR1 SGHKS and CDR2 YYEKEE (reference sequence). J gave up 5 bases and V 4 bases, and 8 bases lay outside the gene matches. The CDR3 is 15 amino acids. The CDR3 DNA follows: TGTGCCAGCAGCCGGGGACAGCCGGGCAATGAAAAACTGTTTTTT. It codes for CASSRGQPGNEKLFF.

The chain employs TRBV4-3 and TRBJ2-7, with a tentative D call TRBD2 (5 bases). V was cut by 2 bases and J by 2 bases, with 10 bases left in between. The CDR3 contains 14 residues. Germline CDR1 and CDR2: LGHNA and YSLEER. The CDR3 region is CASSQQSGTYEQYF. The CDR3 DNA reads TGCGCCAGCAGCCAACAGAGCGGAACCTACGAGCAGTACTTC.

This sequence joins TRBV6-2 or TRBV6-3 and TRBJ2-3; D gene unclear. This CDR3 contains 13 residues. The V end lost 2 bases, the J end lost 5 bases, and 8 bases lay between the germline ends. Germline V gene sequence: CDR1 MNHEY, CDR2 SVGEGT. DNA for the CDR3: TGTGCCAGCAGTTACGTCACGGGAGATACGCAGTATTTT. It specifies CASSYVTGDTQYF.

CDR3 coding DNA: TGCGCCAGCAGCCACACGGAGATTAACACTGAAGCTTTCTTT. It translates to CASSHTEINTEAFF. V is TRBV4-1 and J is TRBJ1-1; unclear D gene. This CDR3 region has 14 residues. Germline-derived CDR1 and CDR2 are MGHRA and YSYEKL. Deletions cut 3 bases from V and 2 bases from J, with 10 bases between.

This rearrangement joins TRBV6-5 to TRBJ2-3; 13 bases match TRBD2. J gave up 2 bases and V 6 bases, and 8 bases lay outside the gene matches. CDR3 size: 17 residues. The germline gives CDR1 MNHEY, CDR2 SVGAGI. CDR3 in amino acids: CASRTKGTSGITDTQYF. As DNA, the CDR3 is TGTGCCAGCAGGACAAAAGGGACTAGCGGGATCACAGATACGCAGTATTTT.

This clonotype has a count of ten or more. For the CDR3, the DNA is TGTGCCAGCAGCAAACGATATCCGCAGTATTTT. It codes for CASSKRYPQYF. The V gene is TRBV7-7, the J gene TRBJ2-3; D not resolved. The V end was cut by 5 bases, the J end by 10 bases, with 10 bases between. The CDR3 totals 11 residues. Germline V gene sequence: CDR1 SSHAT, CDR2 FNYEAQ (reference sequence).

The genes are TRBV7-6 and TRBJ1-1; no firm D call. This CDR3 has 14 residues. V lost 5 bases and J 0 bases, leaving 10 bases between the germline ends. Germline lookup yields CDR1 SGHVS and CDR2 FNYEAQ. The CDR3: CASSPNSVNTEAFF. The CDR3 bases are TGTGCCAGCAGCCCTAATAGCGTGAACACTGAAGCTTTCTTT.

This chain connects TRBV12-3 or TRBV12-4 to TRBJ1-1, with D unresolved. The length of the CDR3 is 12 residues. Trimming removed 3 bases from V and 10 bases from J, with 12 bases in between. The CDR3 DNA follows: TGTGCCAGCAGTTTTTATGAGTCGGGAGCTTTCTTT. It encodes CASSFYESGAFF.

This clonotype was seen many times. CDR3 residues: CASSQEWSPKLYEQYF. The CDR3 DNA is TGTGCCAGCAGCCAAGAGTGGTCCCCGAAACTTTACGAGCAGTACTTC. This sequence joins TRBV4-2 and TRBJ2-7; D gene unclear. This CDR3 is built from 16 residues. Germline lookup yields CDR1 LGHNA and CDR2 YNFKEQ. V gave up 0 bases and J gave up 4 bases, with 16 bases separating them.

A few counts support this clonotype. The chain joins TRBV5-4 to TRBJ2-7, with 7 nucleotides matching TRBD1. CDR1 and CDR2 (germline): SGHNT, YYREEE (reference sequence). The V segment lost 2 bases and the J segment 3 bases; nucleotides outside the gene matches: 8. This CDR3 spans 15 amino acids. The CDR3 is CASSLPDRDSYEQYF. The DNA for the CDR3 is TGTGCCAGCAGCTTACCTGACAGGGACAGCTACGAGCAGTACTTC.

J is TRBJ1-6 and V is TRBV5-6; no clear D. Trimming shortened V by 4 bases and J by 0 bases, and 8 bases separated the two germline ends. This CDR3 is built from 15 residues. Per the germline V gene, CDR1 is SGHDT and CDR2 is YYEEEE. CDR3 in amino acids: CASSPRSSYNSPLHF. CDR3 nucleotides: TGTGCCAGCAGCCCGCGGAGCTCCTATAATTCACCCCTCCACTTT.

This clonotype was detected many times. The J gene is TRBJ1-5, the V gene TRBV29-1; D might be TRBD1 (5 bases). The CDR3 is made up of 13 amino acids. Germline V CDR1 and CDR2: SQVTM, ANQGSEA. Trimming pared 4 bases from V and 4 bases from J, leaving 11 bases between. CDR3 bases: TGCAGCGTTGCGACAGCGCCTAATCAGCCCCAGCATTTT. Its translation is CSVATAPNQPQHF.

This clonotype was picked up many times. The V call is TRBV29-1, the J call TRBJ2-2; TRBD2 might be the D (5 bases). Germline V gene sequence: CDR1 SQVTM, CDR2 ANQGSEA. This CDR3 region has 12 residues. V was trimmed by 8 bases and J by 5 bases, leaving 12 bases between them. CDR3 residues: CSPMTGTGELFF. The CDR3 bases are TGCAGCCCCATGACGGGGACCGGGGAGCTGTTTTTT.

In this sample, this clonotype turned up a few times. The chain has TRBV12-3 or TRBV12-4 and TRBJ1-5; 7 bases fit TRBD1. The CDR3 extends over 14 amino acids. Trimming removed 6 bases from V and 1 base from J; junction bases left unmatched: 3. The CDR3 sequence: CASSSQGSNQPQHF. The CDR3 region has the DNA TGTGCCAGCAGCTCACAGGGGAGCAATCAGCCCCAGCATTTT.

This clonotype occurred a few times. The rearrangement joins TRBV11-2 to TRBJ2-3; 7 bases align to TRBD1. V shed 3 bases, J shed 4 bases, and the junction held 10 bases outside the gene matches. The CDR3 covers 16 residues. CDR1 and CDR2 (germline): SGHAT, FQNNGV. CDR3 bases: TGTGCCAGCAGCTTCACCCGAGTTACAGGGGCAGATACGCAGTATTTT. It codes for CASSFTRVTGADTQYF.